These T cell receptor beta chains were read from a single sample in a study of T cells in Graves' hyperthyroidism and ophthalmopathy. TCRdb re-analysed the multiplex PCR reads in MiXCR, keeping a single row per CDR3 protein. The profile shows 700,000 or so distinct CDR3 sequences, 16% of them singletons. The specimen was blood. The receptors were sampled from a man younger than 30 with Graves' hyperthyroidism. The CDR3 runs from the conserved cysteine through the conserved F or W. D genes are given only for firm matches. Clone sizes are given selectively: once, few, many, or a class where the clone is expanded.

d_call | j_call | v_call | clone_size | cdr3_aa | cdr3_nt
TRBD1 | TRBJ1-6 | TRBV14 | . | CASSQEQGSPLHF | TGTGCCAGCAGCCAAGAACAGGGGTCACCCCTCCACTTT
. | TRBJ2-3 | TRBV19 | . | CASSIQSTDTQYF | TGTGCCAGTAGTATCCAAAGCACAGATACGCAGTATTTT
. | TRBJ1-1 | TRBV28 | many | CASSSIWTARRDTEAFF | TGTGCCAGCAGTTCGATTTGGACTGCTCGGAGGGACACTGAAGCTTTCTTT
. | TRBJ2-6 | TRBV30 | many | CASKGPSGANVLTF | TGTGCCTCCAAAGGGCCGTCTGGGGCCAACGTCCTGACTTTC
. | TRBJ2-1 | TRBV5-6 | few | CATCLGGYNEQFF | TGTGCCACCTGCCTGGGGGGCTACAATGAGCAGTTCTTC
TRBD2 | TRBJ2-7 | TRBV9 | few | CASSGPGLAYEQYF | TGTGCCAGCAGCGGACCGGGACTAGCCTACGAGCAGTACTTC
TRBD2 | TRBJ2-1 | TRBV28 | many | CASRPIAGPSYNEQFF | TGTGCCAGCAGACCAATAGCGGGACCCTCCTACAATGAGCAGTTCTTC
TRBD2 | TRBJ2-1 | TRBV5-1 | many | CASSQGLAGGPVGNEQFF | TGCGCCAGCAGCCAAGGACTAGCGGGAGGGCCTGTGGGCAATGAGCAGTTCTTC
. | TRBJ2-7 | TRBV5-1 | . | CASSLGQGKYEQYF | TGCGCCAGCAGCTTGGGTCAGGGAAAGTACGAGCAGTACTTC
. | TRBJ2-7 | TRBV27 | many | CASSWRRGLSYEQYF | TGTGCCAGCAGTTGGCGTCGGGGGTTGTCCTACGAGCAGTACTTC